This T cell receptor (beta chain) was identified during a study of cytomegalovirus exposure and HLA in healthy donors. Notes on the study in general: The records held CMV serostatus as the only immune exposure information. HLA allele associations emerged for 16,951 TCR beta sequences in a later analysis, at 0.05 false discovery rate. Analyses of presence/absence relied on an assumption of roughly uniform sequencing depth across donors.

With regard to this clone: Its matching antigen is unknown.

There are 15 residues in the CDR3. Germline V gives CDR1 MNHEY, CDR2 SVGAGI. Trimming removed 5 bases from V and 4 bases from J, with 15 bases in between. PCR was performed using 60 Vbeta and 13 Jbeta primers. Using immunoSEQ multiplex PCR, the repertoire was profiled, and TCRdb retains in-frame clones only, with some absent. The sample comprises about 120,000 clones, approximately 80% of which are singletons, and less than 2.5% rests with the top ten. This TCR was recovered from a woman aged 40 to 49 in good health and CMV-seronegative. V is TRBV6-5 and J is TRBJ1-5, with D possibly being TRBD1 (5 bases). Sequencing was performed on PBMCs. The DNA for the CDR3 is TGTGCCAGCAGTGTAATCGGACAACAGAATCAGCCCCAGCATTTT. Its protein product is CASSVIGQQNQPQHF.